This T cell receptor (beta chain) was sequenced in a study of blood T cell repertoires in COVID-19. In the study overall: Acute and convalescent COVID-19 samples came from the United States, Italy and Spain. Sample material is recorded as cDNA or gDNA derived from T cells, B-cell-depleted T cells, or PBMCs.

The CDR3 loop spans 16 amino acids. Trimming left V 1 base short and J 5 bases short, with 15 bases between. CDR1 and CDR2 from the germline V gene are SNHLY and FYNNEI. Original analysis: Reference gene primer amplification yielded estimated nucleated cell counts. Profiling relied on immunoSEQ multiplex PCR, and the TCRdb table lists in-frame clones only, not all of them. V and J calls and clone size are given by that table; D and trimming were obtained from the DNA. Of some 120,000 clones listed, around 86% were seen once; the top ten hold approximately 10%. Sequencing input: peripheral blood. This TCR came from a man aged 55 to 70 with acute or convalescent COVID-19. This chain uses TRBV2 with TRBJ2-1; the D gene is possibly TRBD1 (6 bases). This chain's CDR3 is CASSEVFPRDNNEQFF. The CDR3 nucleotides read TGTGCCAGCAGTGAAGTCTTCCCCCGGGACAACAATGAGCAGTTCTTC.